This T cell receptor (beta chain) is from a study of T cells in Graves' hyperthyroidism and ophthalmopathy. Using RNA transcripts as the source, TCR beta CDR3 regions were amplified. TCR CDR3 underwent first-round RT-PCR with the HTBI primer set. TCRdb analysed the multiplex PCR reads with MiXCR anew, one entry per CDR3 protein. The sample includes about 500,000 distinct CDR3 sequences, 46% of them seen just once. Germline CDR1 ENHRY, CDR2 SYGVKD. The CDR3 has 12 amino acids. In the case of this clonotype: One junction end disagrees with the germline gene, perhaps due to a read error.

The TCR sequence derives from an adult woman with Graves' disease, either hyperthyroidism or ophthalmopathy (not recorded which). Sequencing input: peripheral blood or thyroid tissue (not recorded which). The J gene is TRBJ2-7, the V gene TRBV10-3; D is perhaps TRBD2 (5 bases). This CDR3 is CASSYAGSEQYF. CDR3 in DNA: TGTGCCAGCAGTTACGCGGGTTCCGAGCAGTACTTC.